This T cell receptor beta chain was sequenced for a study of PD-1 blockade in classical Hodgkin lymphoma. Overall study context: Treatment was intravenous nivolumab, 3 mg/kg every 2 weeks, until progression. General study findings and limits: Relapsed/refractory patients reportedly had lower baseline diversity than newly diagnosed patients.

Remarks on this clone: Its antigen is not identified.

Clones were sequenced by immunoSEQ multiplex PCR, and TCRdb holds only the in-frame ones, with some missing. The sample lists approximately 73,000 clones, 90% to 95% seen once, with under 9.5% in the top ten. Relapses following autologous stem cell transplantation were seen in all patients, with brentuximab vedotin exposure varying. This specimen consisted of peripheral blood mononuclear cells (PBMCs), obtained at baseline. The sequence derives from a human donor with classical Hodgkin lymphoma.

CDR3 loop: CASSRLSWISTDTQYF. The CDR3 DNA sequence: TGTGCCAGCAGCCGACTAAGCTGGATTAGCACAGATACGCAGTATTTT. The chain employs TRBV27 and TRBJ2-3; D possibly corresponds to TRBD2 (5 bases). With 6 bases removed from V and 0 bases from J, the gap between germline ends came to 16 bases. The germline V gene has CDR1 MNHEY and CDR2 SMNVEV (reference sequence). The CDR3 covers 16 residues.